This TCR beta chain was retrieved from a study of lung T cells in sarcoidosis with Löfgren's syndrome. Study-wide context: Löfgren's syndrome patients were the main repertoire analysis focus.

Via MiXCR, TCRdb re-called the reads, giving one row per CDR3 protein. The sample lists around 60,000 distinct CDR3 sequences, around 20% occurring once. The CDR3 totals 14 residues. With 0 bases removed from V and 6 bases from J, the gap between germline ends came to 11 bases. Germline values: CDR1 SGHDT, CDR2 YYEEEE. General study findings and limits: Versus controls, Löfgren's syndrome patients reportedly showed TRAV12-1 and TRBV2 as most expanded. Shared TRAV12-1 and TRBV2 CDR3 motifs were reported across several patients.

On this clonotype itself: The antigen remains unidentified.

The source material was CD4+ T cells from PBMCs. The TCR originated in a human donor with sarcoidosis (Löfgren's syndrome or another form), or a control subject (not recorded which). The chain couples TRBV5-6 to TRBJ2-3, with D possibly matching TRBD2 (5 bases). The CDR3 region is CASSLGRWADTQYF. DNA of the CDR3: TGTGCCAGCAGCTTGGGGAGGTGGGCGGATACGCAGTATTTT.